This T cell receptor beta chain was profiled in a study of cytomegalovirus exposure and HLA in healthy donors. This clone was picked up a small number of times. Germline V gives CDR1 MDHEN, CDR2 SYDVKM. With 3 bases removed from V and 5 bases from J, the gap between germline ends came to 7 bases. The CDR3 runs to 12 residues. The PCR employed 60 Vbeta primers together with 13 Jbeta primers. Sequenced by immunoSEQ multiplex PCR; TCRdb stores in-frame clones only, minus some. The sample contains some 190,000 clones, 78% of which appear only once. The source material was PBMCs. The V call is TRBV28, the J call TRBJ2-5; D is ambiguous. The TCR was taken from a young woman in good health and CMV-seropositive. The chain's CDR3 is CASSFSEETQYF. CDR3 sequence (DNA): TGTGCCAGCAGTTTTTCGGAGGAGACCCAGTACTTC. The full variable domain, its missing parts supplied by reference TRBV28 and TRBJ2-5, is DVKVTQSSRYLVKRTGEKVFLECVQDMDHENMFWYRQDPGLGLRLIYFSYDVKMKEKGDIPEGYSVSREKKERFSLILESASTNQTSMYLCASSFSEETQYFGPGTRLLVL.